This entry describes one TCR beta chain. What it recognizes is unknown. PCR involved 60 Vbeta and 13 Jbeta primers. Clones were sequenced by immunoSEQ multiplex PCR, and TCRdb holds only the in-frame ones, with some missing. The sample holds about 100,000 clones, roughly 85% seen once. These data belong to a study of cytomegalovirus exposure and HLA in healthy donors. Study-wide results and caveats: Later analysis demonstrated an association between a missense DCLRE1C variant and TCR beta V- and J-gene trimming.

Germline CDR1 MNHEY, CDR2 SVGAGI. The V end was cut by 6 bases, the J end by 2 bases, with 5 bases between. The CDR3 length is 11 residues. This TCR derives from a man aged 35 to 55 in good health and CMV-seronegative. The chain is built from TRBV6-5 and TRBJ2-7; D might be TRBD1 (5 bases). Sequencing used PBMCs. CDR3 sequence (DNA): TGTGCCAGCAGACAGGCCTACGAGCAGTACTTC. It is translated as CASRQAYEQYF.